Shown below are 11 T cell receptor beta chains from a single sample sequenced in a study of early stage breast cancer tumors. Using immunoSEQ multiplex PCR, the repertoire was profiled, and TCRdb retains in-frame clones only, with some absent. The sample has around 28,000 clones, 72% seen once. The specimen sequenced was blood. The origin of the receptors is a person between 45 and 65 years old with breast cancer.

This clone has just a few counts. The V gene is TRBV10-3, the J gene TRBJ1-5; 8 bases agree with TRBD1. There are 15 residues in the CDR3. The V gene's germline CDR1 is ENHRY and CDR2 SYGVKD. V shed 6 bases, J shed 1 base, and the junction held 5 bases outside the gene matches. CDR3 protein: CAISPGQDSNQPQHF. In DNA, the CDR3 is TGTGCCATCAGCCCGGGACAGGACAGCAATCAGCCCCAGCATTTT.

This clone was recorded once. V and J are TRBV6-1 and TRBJ1-1, with 9 bases aligning to TRBD1. This CDR3 spans 14 amino acids. Germline V lookup: CDR1 MNHNS, CDR2 SASEGT. Trimming took 5 bases from V and 3 from J; bases not matched to a gene: 4. The CDR3 is CASSKRTGDTEAFF. CDR3 sequence (DNA): TGTGCCAGCAGTAAACGGACAGGGGACACTGAAGCTTTCTTT.

This chain joins TRBV28 and TRBJ2-3; TRBD1 matches 9 bases. There are 13 residues in the CDR3. V shed 6 bases, J shed 6 bases, and the junction held 4 bases outside the gene matches. CDR1 and CDR2 from the germline V gene are MDHEN and SYDVKM. DNA of the CDR3: TGTGCCAGCAGGAAACAGGGGGCGGATACGCAGTATTTT. Amino acid sequence: CASRKQGADTQYF. Using reference TRBV28 and TRBJ2-3 for the parts outside the CDR3, the full variable domain is DVKVTQSSRYLVKRTGEKVFLECVQDMDHENMFWYRQDPGLGLRLIYFSYDVKMKEKGDIPEGYSVSREKKERFSLILESASTNQTSMYLCASRKQGADTQYFGPGTRLTVL.

This clone was counted between two and nine times. V gene TRBV6-1 combines with J gene TRBJ1-2, with D unresolved. Between the trimmed V and J ends, which lost 8 bases and 4 bases, there was a span of 8 bases. This CDR3 region has 11 residues. The V gene's germline CDR1 is MNHNS and CDR2 SASEGT. Written as DNA, the CDR3 is TGTGCCAGCGACACTTCCTATGGCTACACCTTC. Its translation is CASDTSYGYTF.

This clone was picked up a small number of times. This chain joins TRBV7-8 and TRBJ2-5; D may be TRBD1 or TRBD2 (5 bases each). CDR1 is SGHVS, CDR2 FQNEAQ, per germline. The CDR3 spans 13 residues. V lost 5 bases to trimming and J lost 2 bases, with 9 bases between them. The DNA of the CDR3 is TGTGCCAGCAGCCGGGACCGGCAAGAGACCCAGTACTTC. This gives the protein CASSRDRQETQYF.

J is TRBJ2-1 and V is TRBV20-1; TRBD1 matches 7 bases. In germline, CDR1 is DFQATT, CDR2 SNEGSKA (reference sequence). Losses at the gene ends were 6 bases for V and 7 bases for J; bases not matched to a gene: 3. CDR3 length equals 11 residues. The CDR3 protein is CSASGGNEQFF. The CDR3 DNA is TGCAGTGCCTCAGGGGGAAATGAGCAGTTCTTC.

V is TRBV7-9 and J is TRBJ2-7, with D perhaps TRBD1 (6 bases). The germline CDR1 and CDR2 sequences are SEHNR and FQNEAQ (reference sequence). V lost 5 bases and J lost 5, with 22 bases in between. This CDR3 is 16 amino acids long. CDR3 nucleotides: TGTGCCAGCAGCCCCGGGACATACGTAGGAGGCGACGAGCAGTACTTC. This encodes CASSPGTYVGGDEQYF.

This clone is deemed medium-sized. V usage is TRBV19 and J usage is TRBJ1-2, with D unclear. The CDR3 runs 13 residues. Germline V gene sequence: CDR1 LNHDA, CDR2 SQIVND (reference sequence). Trimming left V 7 bases short and J 6 bases short, with 15 bases between. The CDR3 reads CASTAGLLNGYTF. The DNA of the CDR3 is TGTGCCAGTACGGCAGGCCTACTCAATGGCTACACCTTC.

This chain joins TRBV19 and TRBJ1-5; TRBD1 matches at 9 bases. The V and J ends lost 4 bases and 5 bases, in that order; junction bases with no gene match: 0. Germline V gives CDR1 LNHDA, CDR2 SQIVND (reference sequence). The CDR3 extends over 13 amino acids. CDR3 region: CASSRDRDQPQHF. CDR3 DNA: TGTGCCAGTAGTAGGGACAGGGATCAGCCCCAGCATTTT. Complete variable domain (other parts from reference TRBV19 and TRBJ1-5): DGGITQSPKYLFRKEGQNVTLSCEQNLNHDAMYWYRQDPGQGLRLIYYSQIVNDFQKGDIAEGYSVSREKKESFPLTVTSAQKNPTAFYLCASSRDRDQPQHFGDGTRLSIL.

The chain uses TRBV30 and TRBJ2-3; TRBD2 matches at 7 bases. Germline V gene lookup returns CDR1 GTSNPN and CDR2 SVGIG (reference sequence). The CDR3 is made up of 13 amino acids. Trimming removed 2 bases from V and 3 bases from J; junction bases left unmatched: 2. The CDR3 here is CAWSRTRTDTQYF. For the CDR3, the DNA is TGTGCCTGGAGTAGGACTAGAACAGATACGCAGTATTTT.

J is TRBJ2-3 and V is TRBV6-5; the match to TRBD1 covers 9 bases. Trimming removed 0 bases from V and 2 bases from J; junction bases left unmatched: 3. The germline CDR1 and CDR2 sequences are MNHEY and SVGAGI. This CDR3 contains 16 residues. CDR3 sequence (DNA): TGTGCCAGCAGTTACTCGACAGGGGGGAACACAGATACGCAGTATTTT. It is translated as CASSYSTGGNTDTQYF.